These 15 T cell receptor beta chains originate from one sample sequenced in a study of T cells after yellow fever vaccination. TCRdb called the 5' RACE reads again in MiXCR, with one record for every CDR3 protein. The table shows nearly 350,000 distinct CDR3 sequences, with approximately 8% occurring only once. Sequencing used PBMCs, obtained 35 to 50 days after the first yellow fever vaccination. The receptors were sampled from a man in his late teens or twenties who received the YFV17D yellow fever vaccine.

The chain carries TRBV12-3 or TRBV12-4 and TRBJ2-3; D possibly corresponds to TRBD1 (6 bases). V was clipped by 6 bases and J by 15 bases, with 19 bases between them. The CDR3 totals 12 residues. This CDR3 reads CASSRDRPQVYF. The CDR3 DNA sequence: TGTGCCAGCAGCCGAGACAGGCCGCAGGTATATTTT.

The gene calls are TRBV5-4 and TRBJ1-2; D is possibly TRBD1 (5 bases). V was cut by 4 bases and J by 5 bases, with 9 bases left in between. Germline CDR1 and CDR2: SGHNT and YYREEE (reference sequence). The CDR3 length is 12 residues. DNA of the CDR3: TGTGCCAGCAGCGGGGGGGGATATGGCTACACCTTC. It is translated as CASSGGGYGYTF.

This clonotype has at least ten counts. This chain links TRBV5-1 with TRBJ1-1, with 7 bases matching TRBD1. The germline V gene has CDR1 SGHRS and CDR2 YFSETQ. This CDR3 comprises 15 residues. The V segment lost 4 bases and the J segment 4 bases; nucleotides outside the gene matches: 10. CDR3 region: CASSVTGTVGTEAFF. CDR3 DNA sequence: TGCGCCAGCAGCGTTACCGGGACAGTGGGCACTGAAGCTTTCTTT. Variable domain in full (rest from reference TRBV5-1 and TRBJ1-1): KAGVTQTPRYLIKTRGQQVTLSCSPISGHRSVSWYQQTPGQGLQFLFEYFSETQRNKGNFPGRFSGRQFSNSRSEMNVSTLELGDSALYLCASSVTGTVGTEAFFGQGTRLTVV.

CDR3 residues: CAIKDRGEAKNIQYF. The CDR3 nucleotides are TGTGCCATCAAAGACAGGGGGGAAGCCAAAAACATTCAGTACTTC. The chain is built from TRBV6-1 and TRBJ2-4, with TRBD1 identical over 9 bases. The CDR3 totals 15 residues. With 10 bases clipped from V and 0 bases from J, the junction kept 7 bases outside the gene matches. CDR1 is MNHNS and CDR2 is SASEGT in the germline V gene.

This chain joins TRBV7-9 and TRBJ2-3; D may correspond to TRBD1 or TRBD2 (5 bases each). Looked up from germline, CDR1 is SEHNR and CDR2 is FQNEAQ (reference sequence). Deletions cut 5 bases from V and 1 base from J, with 13 bases between. CDR3 length equals 15 residues. The CDR3 DNA is TGTGCCAGCAGCCATGAGGGCAGGGGCACAGATACGCAGTATTTT. This sequence encodes CASSHEGRGTDTQYF.

This chain joins TRBV10-3 and TRBJ2-7; either TRBD1 or TRBD2 may supply D (5 bases each). This CDR3 is 13 amino acids long. V lost 4 bases to trimming and J lost 1 base, with 8 bases between them. Germline lookup yields CDR1 ENHRY and CDR2 SYGVKD. The CDR3 reads CAISGDESYEQYF. The CDR3 DNA reads TGTGCCATCAGTGGGGACGAATCCTACGAGCAGTACTTC.

This clonotype was observed at least ten times. The rearrangement links TRBV15 to TRBJ2-5, with D possibly TRBD2 on 5 matching bases. Trimming left V 0 bases short and J 5 bases short, with 16 bases between. The CDR3 contains 16 residues. CDR1 LNHNV and CDR2 YYDKDF come from the germline V gene (reference sequence). The CDR3 nucleotides are TGTGCCACCAGCAGAGATGCCGGGGTAATGGAGGAGACCCAGTACTTC. Translating it yields CATSRDAGVMEETQYF. Complete variable domain (other parts from reference TRBV15 and TRBJ2-5): DAMVIQNPRYQVTQFGKPVTLSCSQTLNHNVMYWYQQKSSQAPKLLFHYYDKDFNNEADTPDNFQSRRPNTSFCFLDIRSPGLGDTAMYLCATSRDAGVMEETQYFGPGTRLLVL.

This clonotype was found a few times. The CDR3 DNA reads as TGTGCCAGCAGTCATATTCGACAGGGTGGCCACACCATATATTTT. Translating gives CASSHIRQGGHTIYF. The chain employs TRBV6-5 and TRBJ1-3; 7 bases fit TRBD1. CDR1 is MNHEY, CDR2 SVGAGI, per germline. Germline trimming cut 5 bases from V and 8 bases from J; bases unmatched to any gene: 12. This CDR3 spans 15 amino acids.

This clonotype was counted ten times or more. The chain is built from TRBV5-1 and TRBJ2-5, with D tentatively TRBD1 or TRBD2 (6 bases each). V was trimmed by 4 bases and J by 1 base, leaving 11 bases between them. The CDR3 totals 14 residues. Germline CDR1 and CDR2: SGHRS and YFSETQ. CDR3 amino acids: CASSRGDPQETQYF. The CDR3 region has the DNA TGCGCCAGCAGCAGGGGGGACCCCCAAGAGACCCAGTACTTC.

V usage is TRBV20-1 and J usage is TRBJ2-4; 8 bases align to TRBD2. There are 17 residues in the CDR3. From germline, CDR1 is DFQATT and CDR2 SNEGSKA (reference sequence). V gave up 5 bases and J gave up 2 bases; unmatched junction bases: 14. The CDR3, as DNA: TGCAGTGCTGCGTTAGCGGGGCCTATCGGGTCCAAAAACATTCAGTACTTC. Its protein product is CSAALAGPIGSKNIQYF.

This clonotype has just a few counts. This rearrangement joins TRBV4-3 to TRBJ2-2; D possibly matches TRBD1 or TRBD2 (6 bases each). Trimming left V 0 bases short and J 6 bases short, with 17 bases between. Germline V gives CDR1 LGHNA, CDR2 YSLEER. CDR3 length equals 17 residues. The CDR3 is CASSQDFYREDSGELFF. The CDR3 DNA reads TGCGCCAGCAGCCAAGATTTCTACAGGGAGGATTCCGGGGAGCTGTTTTTT.

This clonotype came up a few times. V and J are TRBV7-6 and TRBJ2-7; D is unclear. The germline V gene has CDR1 SGHVS and CDR2 FNYEAQ. The length of the CDR3 is 14 residues. V shed 4 bases and J shed 5 bases, with 15 bases lying between them. The CDR3 spells CASSSAEQINEQYF. The DNA for the CDR3 is TGTGCCAGCAGCTCCGCCGAACAGATCAACGAGCAGTACTTC.

This chain uses TRBV20-1 with TRBJ2-1; TRBD2 aligns across 11 bases. V gave up 7 bases and J gave up 7 bases; unmatched junction bases: 15. The CDR3 is 16 amino acids. Germline V CDR1 and CDR2: DFQATT, SNEGSKA (reference sequence). The CDR3 is CSVQAPTSGGTNEQFF. CDR3 DNA sequence: TGCAGTGTTCAAGCCCCCACTAGCGGGGGCACAAATGAGCAGTTCTTC.

The chain is built from TRBV5-1 and TRBJ1-2; unclear D gene. Germline-derived CDR1 and CDR2 are SGHRS and YFSETQ. The CDR3 length is 13 residues. The germline V and J ends were trimmed by 4 bases and 2 bases, with 9 bases remaining between them. The CDR3 loop is CASSEYSNYGYTF. CDR3 DNA sequence: TGCGCCAGCAGCGAGTACAGCAACTATGGCTACACCTTC.

A few counts support this clonotype. The chain joins TRBV6-1 to TRBJ1-1; TRBD1 matches at 7 bases. The CDR3 sequence is 14 residues long. The V and J ends lost 7 bases and 1 base, in that order; junction bases with no gene match: 6. Germline V CDR1 and CDR2: MNHNS, SASEGT. The CDR3 DNA is TGTGCCAGCACCACGCCAGGGGGGAACACTGAAGCTTTCTTT. This sequence encodes CASTTPGGNTEAFF.